This TCR beta chain was identified in a study of PD-1 blockade in mismatch repair-deficient tumors. Study background: Patients had about 13 mismatch repair-deficient cancer types and were previously treated and progressing.

Assay: immunoSEQ multiplex PCR; the TCRdb copy retains only in-frame clones and omits some. The table lists several thousand clones, 75% to 90% of them singletons. Remarks on this clone: As yet, its antigen is unknown.

Time point reported: approximately 10-day in vitro stimulation with candidate neoantigen peptide 7. Three pembrolizumab responders had their TCRs sequenced. Under ten ELISpot-reactive neoantigen peptides each drove a roughly 10-day in vitro stimulation. The CDR3 covers 12 residues. Germline V gene data show CDR1 as MNHEY and CDR2 as SVGAGI. Between the trimmed V and J ends, which lost 5 bases and 7 bases, there was a span of 12 bases. The material sequenced was cells cultured in vitro, taken from a patient treated with pembrolizumab. This chain uses TRBV6-5 with TRBJ2-7; no clear D gene. The receptor was derived from an adult with mismatch repair-deficient cancer. The CDR3 nucleotides read TGTGCCAGCAGTGCCGGCTCGTTGGAGCAGTACTTC. Translated, it gives CASSAGSLEQYF.